This TCR beta chain was found in a study of cytomegalovirus exposure and HLA in healthy donors. Concerning this clone itself: Its antigen is currently unknown.

The PCR used 60 Vbeta and 13 Jbeta primers. The method was immunoSEQ multiplex PCR; TCRdb's version includes in-frame clones alone and lacks a portion of them. The sample yields approximately 140,000 clones, roughly 73% seen once. Regarding the study as a whole: In a later analysis, HLA-C alleles had the fewest associated TCRs, DRB1 alleles the most.

The V gene's germline CDR1 is SGHVS and CDR2 FNYEAQ. The CDR3 runs 14 residues. V was clipped by 1 base and J by 4 bases, with 10 bases between them. V gene TRBV7-6 combines with J gene TRBJ2-5; perhaps TRBD2 as D (5 bases). Material for sequencing was PBMCs. The receptor was derived from a woman aged 40-49 years in good health and CMV-seronegative. CDR3 nucleotides: TGTGCCAGCAGCTTAGGGTCCGGGGTAGAGACCCAGTACTTC. Translation: CASSLGSGVETQYF.